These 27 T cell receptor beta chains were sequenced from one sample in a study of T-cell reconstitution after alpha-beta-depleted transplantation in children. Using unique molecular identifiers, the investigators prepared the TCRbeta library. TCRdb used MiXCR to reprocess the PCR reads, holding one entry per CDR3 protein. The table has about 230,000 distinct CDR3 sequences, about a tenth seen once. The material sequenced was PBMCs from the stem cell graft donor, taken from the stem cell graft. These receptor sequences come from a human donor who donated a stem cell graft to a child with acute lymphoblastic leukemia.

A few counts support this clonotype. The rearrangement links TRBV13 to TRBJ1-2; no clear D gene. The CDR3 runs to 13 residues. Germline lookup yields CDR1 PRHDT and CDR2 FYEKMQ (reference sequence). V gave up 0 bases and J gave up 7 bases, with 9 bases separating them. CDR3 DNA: TGTGCCAGCAGCTTAGGTTCTGACCCTGGCTACACCTTC. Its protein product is CASSLGSDPGYTF.

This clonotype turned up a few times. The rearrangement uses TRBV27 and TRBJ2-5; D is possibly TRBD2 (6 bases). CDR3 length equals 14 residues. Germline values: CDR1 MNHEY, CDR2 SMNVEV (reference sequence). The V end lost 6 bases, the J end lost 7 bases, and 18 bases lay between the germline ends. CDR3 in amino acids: CASSGLPPRGTQYF. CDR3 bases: TGTGCCAGCAGCGGACTACCACCCCGGGGGACCCAGTACTTC.

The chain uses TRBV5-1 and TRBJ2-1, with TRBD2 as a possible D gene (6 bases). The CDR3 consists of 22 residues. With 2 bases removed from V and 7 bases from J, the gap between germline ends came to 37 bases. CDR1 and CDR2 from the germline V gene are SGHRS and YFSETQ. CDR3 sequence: CASSFWTLLGTLKVAVVNEQFF. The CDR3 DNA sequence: TGCGCCAGCAGCTTTTGGACGTTGTTGGGAACGCTAAAGGTAGCGGTAGTTAATGAGCAGTTCTTC.

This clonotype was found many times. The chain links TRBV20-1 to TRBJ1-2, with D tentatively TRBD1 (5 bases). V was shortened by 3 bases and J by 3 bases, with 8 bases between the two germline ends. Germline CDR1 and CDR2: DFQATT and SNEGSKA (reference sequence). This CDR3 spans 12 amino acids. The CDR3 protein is CSASTQDYGYTF. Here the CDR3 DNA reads TGCAGTGCTAGTACACAGGACTATGGCTACACCTTC.

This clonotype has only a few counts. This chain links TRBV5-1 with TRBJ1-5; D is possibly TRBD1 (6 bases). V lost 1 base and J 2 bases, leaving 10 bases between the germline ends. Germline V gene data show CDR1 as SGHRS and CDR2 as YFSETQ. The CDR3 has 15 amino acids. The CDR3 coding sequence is TGCGCCAGCAGCTTGAAGGGGGGGGGCAATCAGCCCCAGCATTTT. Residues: CASSLKGGGNQPQHF.

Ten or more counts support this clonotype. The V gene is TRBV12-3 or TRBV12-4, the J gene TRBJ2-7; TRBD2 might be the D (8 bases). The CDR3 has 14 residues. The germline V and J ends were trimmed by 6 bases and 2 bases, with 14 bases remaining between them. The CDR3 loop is CASRDSGTAYEQYF. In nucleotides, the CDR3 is TGTGCCAGCAGGGATAGCGGGACAGCCTACGAGCAGTACTTC.

CDR3 region: CASSLSKGTEAFF. The CDR3 DNA sequence: TGTGCCAGCAGCTTGTCGAAGGGCACTGAAGCTTTCTTT. The chain couples TRBV27 to TRBJ1-1, with D hard to call. CDR1 and CDR2 from the germline V gene are MNHEY and SMNVEV (reference sequence). V lost 6 bases to trimming and J lost 4 bases, with 12 bases between them. The CDR3 runs to 13 residues.

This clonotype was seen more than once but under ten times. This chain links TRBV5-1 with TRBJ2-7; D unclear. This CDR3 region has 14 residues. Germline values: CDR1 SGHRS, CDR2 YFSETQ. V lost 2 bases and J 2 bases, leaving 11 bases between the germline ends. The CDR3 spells CASSFSGSTYEQYF. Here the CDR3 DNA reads TGCGCCAGCAGCTTTTCGGGCTCCACCTACGAGCAGTACTTC.

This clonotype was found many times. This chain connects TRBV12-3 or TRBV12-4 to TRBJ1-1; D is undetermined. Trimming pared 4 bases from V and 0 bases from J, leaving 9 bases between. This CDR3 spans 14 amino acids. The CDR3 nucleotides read TGTGCCAGCAGTTCCCGGACGGTGAACACTGAAGCTTTCTTT. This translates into CASSSRTVNTEAFF.

The CDR3 bases are TGCGCCAGCGAGGACAGGGTTACAGATACGCAGTATTTT. Translation gives CASEDRVTDTQYF. This rearrangement joins TRBV5-1 to TRBJ2-3; TRBD1 matches 8 bases. Germline CDR1 SGHRS, CDR2 YFSETQ. This CDR3 comprises 13 residues. J lost 3 bases, V lost 7 bases, and 4 bases had no gene match.

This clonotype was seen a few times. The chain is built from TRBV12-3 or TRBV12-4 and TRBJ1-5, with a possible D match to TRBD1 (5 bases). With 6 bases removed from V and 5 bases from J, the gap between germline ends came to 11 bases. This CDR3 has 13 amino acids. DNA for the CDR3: TGTGCCAGCAGCAAGCAGGGTGATCAGCCCCAGCATTTT. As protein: CASSKQGDQPQHF.

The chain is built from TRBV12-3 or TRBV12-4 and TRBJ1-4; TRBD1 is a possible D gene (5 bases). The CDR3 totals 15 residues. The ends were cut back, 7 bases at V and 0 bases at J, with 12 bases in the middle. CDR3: CASTPGGPTNEKLFF. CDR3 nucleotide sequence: TGTGCCAGCACCCCGGGGGGACCAACTAATGAAAAACTGTTTTTT.

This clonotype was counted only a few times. In nucleotides, the CDR3 is TGTGCCAGCAGTCCCCAAGCGGGGATGAACACTGAAGCTTTCTTT. Translating it yields CASSPQAGMNTEAFF. This chain connects TRBV12-3 or TRBV12-4 to TRBJ1-1, with no clear D. With 5 bases removed from V and 0 bases from J, the gap between germline ends came to 13 bases. The CDR3 is 15 residues long.

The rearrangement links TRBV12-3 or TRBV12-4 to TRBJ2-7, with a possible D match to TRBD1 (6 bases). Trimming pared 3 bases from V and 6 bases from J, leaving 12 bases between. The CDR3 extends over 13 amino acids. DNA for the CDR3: TGTGCCAGCAGTTTGTCCGGACAGTTCGAGCAGTACTTC. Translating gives CASSLSGQFEQYF.

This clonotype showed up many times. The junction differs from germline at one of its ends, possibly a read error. CDR3 protein: CASRGSYNSPLHF. The CDR3 nucleotides are TGTGCTAGCAGGGGCTCCTATAATTCACCCCTCCACTTT. The V and J genes are TRBV27 and TRBJ1-6; TRBD1 is a possible D gene (6 bases). This CDR3 has 13 residues. CDR1 and CDR2 from the germline V gene are MNHEY and SMNVEV (reference sequence).

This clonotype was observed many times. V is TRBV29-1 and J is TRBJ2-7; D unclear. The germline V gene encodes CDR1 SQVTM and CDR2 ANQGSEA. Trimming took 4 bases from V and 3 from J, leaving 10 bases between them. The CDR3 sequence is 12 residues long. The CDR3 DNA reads TGCAGCGTTGGGTTGCAAGACTACGAGCAGTACTTC. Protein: CSVGLQDYEQYF.

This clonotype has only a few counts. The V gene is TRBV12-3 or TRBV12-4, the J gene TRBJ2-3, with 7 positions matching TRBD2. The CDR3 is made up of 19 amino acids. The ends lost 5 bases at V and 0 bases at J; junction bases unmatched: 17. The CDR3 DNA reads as TGTGCCAGCAGTCACAAGCGGGACGGACTACTTTTAAGCACAGATACGCAGTATTTT. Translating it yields CASSHKRDGLLLSTDTQYF.

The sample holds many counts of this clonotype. The CDR3 here is CSARDPQGAQDTQYF. CDR3 sequence (DNA): TGCAGTGCTAGAGACCCCCAGGGGGCTCAAGATACGCAGTATTTT. The chain employs TRBV20-1 and TRBJ2-3; 8 bases line up with TRBD1. Germline assignment: CDR1 DFQATT and CDR2 SNEGSKA (reference sequence). The length of the CDR3 is 15 residues. Trimming took 0 bases from V and 5 from J; bases not matched to a gene: 7.

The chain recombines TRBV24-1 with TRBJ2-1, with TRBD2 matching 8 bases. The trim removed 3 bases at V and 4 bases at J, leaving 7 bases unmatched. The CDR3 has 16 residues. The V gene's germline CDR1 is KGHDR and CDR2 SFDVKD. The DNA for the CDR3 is TGTGCCACCAGTGATCCCGGGGGGGGCGGGTACAATGAGCAGTTCTTC. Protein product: CATSDPGGGGYNEQFF.

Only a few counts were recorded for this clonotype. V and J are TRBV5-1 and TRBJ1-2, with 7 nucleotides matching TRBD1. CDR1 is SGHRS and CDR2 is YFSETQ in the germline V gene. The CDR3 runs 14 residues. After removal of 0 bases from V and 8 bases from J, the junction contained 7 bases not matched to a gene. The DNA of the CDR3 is TGCGCCAGCAGCTTGGCCGGGACAGCGGGAGGCTACACCTTC. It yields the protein CASSLAGTAGGYTF.

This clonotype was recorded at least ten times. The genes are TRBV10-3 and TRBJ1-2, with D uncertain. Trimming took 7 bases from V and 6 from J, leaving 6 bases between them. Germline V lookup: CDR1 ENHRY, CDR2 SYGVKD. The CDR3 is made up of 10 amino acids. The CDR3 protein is CAIKGNGYTF. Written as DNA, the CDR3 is TGTGCCATCAAAGGAAATGGCTACACCTTC.

In DNA, the CDR3 is TGTGCCAGCAGTTTAAGACAGGGTACCGAGCAGTACTTC. It is translated as CASSLRQGTEQYF. V usage is TRBV27 and J usage is TRBJ2-7; TRBD1 matches 7 bases. This CDR3 region has 13 residues. J lost 6 bases, V lost 2 bases, and 4 bases had no gene match. Germline V gene data show CDR1 as MNHEY and CDR2 as SMNVEV (reference sequence).

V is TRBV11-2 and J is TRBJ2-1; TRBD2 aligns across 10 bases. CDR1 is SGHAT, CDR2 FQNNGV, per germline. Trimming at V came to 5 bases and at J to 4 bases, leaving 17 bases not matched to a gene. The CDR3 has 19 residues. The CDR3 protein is CASSRRIVLAGDRYNEQFF. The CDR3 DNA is TGTGCCAGCAGCCGACGTATAGTGCTAGCGGGGGACCGATACAATGAGCAGTTCTTC.

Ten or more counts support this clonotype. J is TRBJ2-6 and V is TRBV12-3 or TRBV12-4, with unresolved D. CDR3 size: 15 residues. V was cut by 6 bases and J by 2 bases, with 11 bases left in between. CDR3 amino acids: CASSLPQPGANVLTF. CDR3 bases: TGTGCCAGCAGCCTCCCGCAGCCTGGGGCCAACGTCCTGACTTTC.

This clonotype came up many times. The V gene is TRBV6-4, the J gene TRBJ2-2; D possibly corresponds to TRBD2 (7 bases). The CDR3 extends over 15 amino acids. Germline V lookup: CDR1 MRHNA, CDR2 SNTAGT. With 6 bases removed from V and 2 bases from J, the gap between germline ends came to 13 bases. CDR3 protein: CASRQGLLNTGELFF. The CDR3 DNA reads TGTGCCAGCAGACAGGGACTACTAAACACCGGGGAGCTGTTTTTT.

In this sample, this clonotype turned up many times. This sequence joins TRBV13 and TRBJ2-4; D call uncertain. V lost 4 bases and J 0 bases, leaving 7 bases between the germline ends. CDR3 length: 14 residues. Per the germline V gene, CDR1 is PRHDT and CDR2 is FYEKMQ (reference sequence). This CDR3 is CASSSRLAKNIQYF. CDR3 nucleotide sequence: TGTGCCAGCAGCTCGAGACTAGCCAAAAACATTCAGTACTTC.

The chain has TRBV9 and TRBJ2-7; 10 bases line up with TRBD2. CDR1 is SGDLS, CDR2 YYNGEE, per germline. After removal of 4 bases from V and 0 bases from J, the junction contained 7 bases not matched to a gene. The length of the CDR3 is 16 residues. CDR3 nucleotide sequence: TGTGCCAGCAGCCCTCTTAGCGGGGGGAGCTCCTACGAGCAGTACTTC. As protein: CASSPLSGGSSYEQYF.